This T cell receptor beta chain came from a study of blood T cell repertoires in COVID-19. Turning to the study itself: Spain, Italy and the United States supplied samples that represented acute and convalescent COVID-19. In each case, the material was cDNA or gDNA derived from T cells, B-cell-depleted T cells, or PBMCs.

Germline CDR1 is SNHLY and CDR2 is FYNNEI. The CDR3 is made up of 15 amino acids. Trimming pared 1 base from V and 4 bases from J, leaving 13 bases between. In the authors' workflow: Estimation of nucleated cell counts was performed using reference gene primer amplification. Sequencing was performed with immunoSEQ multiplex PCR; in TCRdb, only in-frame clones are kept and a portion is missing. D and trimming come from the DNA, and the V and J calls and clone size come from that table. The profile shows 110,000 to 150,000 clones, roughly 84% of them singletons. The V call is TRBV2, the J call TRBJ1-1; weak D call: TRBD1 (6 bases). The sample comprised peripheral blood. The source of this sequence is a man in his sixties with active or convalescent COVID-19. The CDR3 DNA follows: TGTGCCAGCAGTGAAGAGGCAGGGGCTATCACTGAAGCTTTCTTT. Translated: CASSEEAGAITEAFF.